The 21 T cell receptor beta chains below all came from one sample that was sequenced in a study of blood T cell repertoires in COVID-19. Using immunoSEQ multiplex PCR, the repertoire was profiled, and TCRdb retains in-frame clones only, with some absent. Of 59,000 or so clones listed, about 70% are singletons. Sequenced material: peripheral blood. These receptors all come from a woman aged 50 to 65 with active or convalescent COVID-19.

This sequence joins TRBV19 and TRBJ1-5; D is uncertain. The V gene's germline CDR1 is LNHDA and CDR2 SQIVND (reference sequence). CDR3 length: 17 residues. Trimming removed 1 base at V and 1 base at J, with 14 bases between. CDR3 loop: CASSIVLTYLSNQPQHF. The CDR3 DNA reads TGTGCCAGTAGTATAGTTCTCACTTACCTCAGCAATCAGCCCCAGCATTTT.

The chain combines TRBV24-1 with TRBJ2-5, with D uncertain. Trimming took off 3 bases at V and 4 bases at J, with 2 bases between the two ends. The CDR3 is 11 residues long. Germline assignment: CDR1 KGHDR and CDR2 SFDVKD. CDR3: CATSDRETQYF. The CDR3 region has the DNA TGTGCCACCAGTGATCGAGAGACCCAGTACTTC.

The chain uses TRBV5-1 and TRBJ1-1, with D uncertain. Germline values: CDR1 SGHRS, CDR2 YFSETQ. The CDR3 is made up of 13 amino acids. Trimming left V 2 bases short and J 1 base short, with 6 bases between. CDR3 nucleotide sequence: TGCGCCAGCAGCTTTTCAGGGAACACTGAAGCTTTCTTT. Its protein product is CASSFSGNTEAFF.

Written as DNA, the CDR3 is TGTGCCAGCAGCTTCAGGAGGGCACCTAATACAGATACGCAGTATTTT. This gives the protein CASSFRRAPNTDTQYF. The chain has TRBV7-8 and TRBJ2-3; the D gene is possibly TRBD2 (6 bases). V was shortened by 3 bases and J by 3 bases, with 16 bases between the two germline ends. Germline V lookup: CDR1 SGHVS, CDR2 FQNEAQ. CDR3 size: 16 residues.

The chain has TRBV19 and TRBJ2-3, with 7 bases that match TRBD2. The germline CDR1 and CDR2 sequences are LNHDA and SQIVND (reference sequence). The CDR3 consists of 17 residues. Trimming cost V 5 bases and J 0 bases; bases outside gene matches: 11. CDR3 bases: TGTGCCAGTAGTGTTCGTGTCGGGGGGACTAGCACAGATACGCAGTATTTT. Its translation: CASSVRVGGTSTDTQYF.

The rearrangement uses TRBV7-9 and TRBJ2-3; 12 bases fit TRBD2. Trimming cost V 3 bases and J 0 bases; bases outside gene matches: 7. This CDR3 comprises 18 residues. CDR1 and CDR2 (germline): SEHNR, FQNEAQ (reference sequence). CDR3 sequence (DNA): TGTGCCAGCAGCTTCGGGACTAGCGGGTTGGGGAGCACAGATACGCAGTATTTT. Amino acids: CASSFGTSGLGSTDTQYF.

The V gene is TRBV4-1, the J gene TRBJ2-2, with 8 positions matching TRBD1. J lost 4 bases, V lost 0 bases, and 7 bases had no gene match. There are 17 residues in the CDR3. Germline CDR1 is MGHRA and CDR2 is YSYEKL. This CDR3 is CASSQDSQGATTGELFF. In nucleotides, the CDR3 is TGCGCCAGCAGCCAAGATAGTCAGGGGGCGACCACCGGGGAGCTGTTTTTT.

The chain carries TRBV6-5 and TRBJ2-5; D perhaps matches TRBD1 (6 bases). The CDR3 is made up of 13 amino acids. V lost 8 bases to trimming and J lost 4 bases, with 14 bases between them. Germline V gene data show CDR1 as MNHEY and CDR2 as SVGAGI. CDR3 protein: CASHTGYGETQYF. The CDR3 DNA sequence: TGTGCCAGCCATACAGGGTACGGAGAGACCCAGTACTTC.

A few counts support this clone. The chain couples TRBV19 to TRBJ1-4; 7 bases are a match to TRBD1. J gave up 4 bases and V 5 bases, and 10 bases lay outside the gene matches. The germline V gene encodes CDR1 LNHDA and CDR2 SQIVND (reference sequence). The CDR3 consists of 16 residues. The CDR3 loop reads CASSVTGPTVNEKLFF. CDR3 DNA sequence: TGTGCCAGTAGTGTGACAGGGCCGACTGTTAATGAAAAACTGTTTTTT. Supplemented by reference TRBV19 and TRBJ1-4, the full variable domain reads DGGITQSPKYLFRKEGQNVTLSCEQNLNHDAMYWYRQDPGQGLRLIYYSQIVNDFQKGDIAEGYSVSREKKESFPLTVTSAQKNPTAFYLCASSVTGPTVNEKLFFGSGTQLSVL.

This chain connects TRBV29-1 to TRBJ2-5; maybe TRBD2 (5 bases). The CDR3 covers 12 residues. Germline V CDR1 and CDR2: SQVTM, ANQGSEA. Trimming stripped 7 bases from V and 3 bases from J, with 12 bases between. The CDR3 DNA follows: TGCAGCGCCCTGTGGCGGGAAGAGACCCAGTACTTC. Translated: CSALWREETQYF.

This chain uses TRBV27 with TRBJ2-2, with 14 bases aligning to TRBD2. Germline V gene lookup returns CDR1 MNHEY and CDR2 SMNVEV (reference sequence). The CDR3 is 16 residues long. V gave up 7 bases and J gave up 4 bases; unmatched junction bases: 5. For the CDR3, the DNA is TGTGCCAGCACTTTGGGGACTAGCGGGAGCACCGGGGAGCTGTTTTTT. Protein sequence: CASTLGTSGSTGELFF.

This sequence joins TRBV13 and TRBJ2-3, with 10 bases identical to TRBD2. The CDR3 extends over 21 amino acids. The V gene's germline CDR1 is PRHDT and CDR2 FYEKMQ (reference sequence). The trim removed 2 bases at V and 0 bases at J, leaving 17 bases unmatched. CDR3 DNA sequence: TGTGCCAGCAGCTTAAGGGGTTTCGGACTAGCGGCAGAAACTAGCACAGATACGCAGTATTTT. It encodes CASSLRGFGLAAETSTDTQYF.

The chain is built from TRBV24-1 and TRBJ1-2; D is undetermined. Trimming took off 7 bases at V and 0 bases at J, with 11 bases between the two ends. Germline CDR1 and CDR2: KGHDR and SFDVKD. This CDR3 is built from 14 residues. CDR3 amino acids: CATSPPVANYGYTF. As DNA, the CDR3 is TGTGCCACCAGCCCACCCGTAGCTAACTATGGCTACACCTTC.

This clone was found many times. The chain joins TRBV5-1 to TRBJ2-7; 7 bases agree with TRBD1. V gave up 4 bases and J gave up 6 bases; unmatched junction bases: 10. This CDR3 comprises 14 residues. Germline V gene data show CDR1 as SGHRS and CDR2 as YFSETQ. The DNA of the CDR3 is TGCGCCAGCAGCCGCAGGACAGGACTCGCCGAGCAGTACTTC. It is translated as CASSRRTGLAEQYF.

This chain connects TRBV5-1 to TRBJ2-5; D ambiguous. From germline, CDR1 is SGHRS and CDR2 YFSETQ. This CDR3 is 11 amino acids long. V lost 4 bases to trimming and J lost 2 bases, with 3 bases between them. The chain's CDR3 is CASSTQETQYF. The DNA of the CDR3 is TGCGCCAGCAGCACACAAGAGACCCAGTACTTC.

DNA for the CDR3: TGTGCCAGCAGCCAAGAGAGGTTAGCGGGACGCAATGAGCAGTTCTTC. Translated: CASSQERLAGRNEQFF. This sequence joins TRBV14 and TRBJ2-1; TRBD2 agrees at 8 bases. Germline V lookup: CDR1 SGHDN, CDR2 FVKESK. V was pared by 0 bases and J by 6 bases, with 7 bases of the junction left unmatched. There are 16 residues in the CDR3.

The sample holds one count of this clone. The CDR3 spells CASSSTQNPYNEQFF. DNA for the CDR3: TGTGCCAGTAGTTCCACGCAGAATCCGTACAATGAGCAGTTCTTC. This chain uses TRBV19 with TRBJ2-1, with D hard to call. The CDR3 has 15 residues. V dropped 5 bases and J dropped 4 bases, with 15 bases sitting between them. The V gene's germline CDR1 is LNHDA and CDR2 SQIVND (reference sequence).

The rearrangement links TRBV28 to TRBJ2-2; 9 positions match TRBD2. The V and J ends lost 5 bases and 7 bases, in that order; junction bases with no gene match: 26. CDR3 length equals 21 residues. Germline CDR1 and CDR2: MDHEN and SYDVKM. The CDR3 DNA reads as TGTGCCAGCAGTGTACTCCTAGGCGGGAGGGCCAAGGGGGGGCTCCTCGGGGAGCTGTTTTTT. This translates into CASSVLLGGRAKGGLLGELFF.

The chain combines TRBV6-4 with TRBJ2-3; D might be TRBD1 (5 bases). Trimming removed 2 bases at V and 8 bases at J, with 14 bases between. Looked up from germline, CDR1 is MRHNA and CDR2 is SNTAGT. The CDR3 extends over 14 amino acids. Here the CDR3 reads CASSDRGLIGTQYF. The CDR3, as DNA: TGTGCCAGCAGTGACAGGGGTCTCATCGGTACGCAGTATTTT.

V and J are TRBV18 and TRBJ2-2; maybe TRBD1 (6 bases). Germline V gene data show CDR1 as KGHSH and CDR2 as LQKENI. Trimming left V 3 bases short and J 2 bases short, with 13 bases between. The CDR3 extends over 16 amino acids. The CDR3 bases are TGTGCCAGCTCACCTCCCCAGGGGATCAACACCGGGGAGCTGTTTTTT. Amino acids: CASSPPQGINTGELFF.

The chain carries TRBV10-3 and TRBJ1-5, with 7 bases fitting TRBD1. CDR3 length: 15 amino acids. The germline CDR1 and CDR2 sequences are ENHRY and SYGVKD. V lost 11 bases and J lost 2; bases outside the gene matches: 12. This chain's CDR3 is CASQGAGTGNQPQHF. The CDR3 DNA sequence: TGTGCCTCACAAGGGGCCGGGACAGGCAATCAGCCCCAGCATTTT.